Listed below are T cell receptor beta chains from one sample, sequenced in a study of graft-versus-host responses after intestinal transplantation. TCRdb keeps only in-frame clones here, not all; method: immunoSEQ multiplex PCR. This sample carries 95,000 to 110,000 clones, 87% of them seen once, and the ten largest clones take less than 0.85%. These receptors have no identified antigens. Sequencing was performed on unstimulated CD4+ T cells sorted from spleen or lymph node cells, taken before transplant. Source of these receptors: a human donor who was the organ donor for an intestinal transplant. CDR3s include the opening cysteine and the closing phenylalanine or tryptophan. The D gene is left open where the match is weak. Expanded clones are given a class, and other clones once, few, many or no size at all.

TRBJ1-3	TRBV7-2	-	-	TGTGCCAGCAGCTCTCTGGGGGGGCTCTCTGGAAACACCATATATTTT	CASSSLGGLSGNTIYF
TRBJ2-2	TRBV7-2	TRBD2	-	TGTGCCAGCAGCTTACTCTTCGGCGGGAGAGTGGGCGGGGAGCTGTTTTTT	CASSLLFGGRVGGELFF
TRBJ1-1	TRBV5-1	-	-	TGCGCCAGCAGCTTGGGGAGGACGGGGAACACTGAAGCTTTCTTT	CASSLGRTGNTEAFF
TRBJ1-1	TRBV7-9	-	-	TGTGCCAGCAGCTCCTCTGAAGCTTTCTTT	CASSSSEAFF
TRBJ1-3	TRBV18	-	-	TGTGCCAGCACTGACTGGAGCCTCTCTGGAAACACCATATATTTT	CASTDWSLSGNTIYF
TRBJ1-5	TRBV6-5	-	-	TGTGCCAGCAGTGATGCCGCGAAGCCCCAGCATTTT	CASSDAAKPQHF
TRBJ1-2	TRBV5-5	-	-	TGTGCCAGCACCGGCGTCATGACGGCGAGGTCTTTC	CASTGVMTARSF
TRBJ1-6	TRBV6-6	-	-	TGTGCCAGCAGCTGGGTCGATGAGGCGCCCCTCCACTTT	CASSWVDEAPLHF
TRBJ2-7	TRBV7-9	TRBD1	-	TGTGCCAGCAGCTTTGGGACAGGGGGCTGGGAGCAGTACTTC	CASSFGTGGWEQYF
TRBJ1-5	TRBV5-1	TRBD1	-	TGCGCCAGCAGCTTGGGGGGGACAGAAAATCAGCCCCAGCATTTT	CASSLGGTENQPQHF
TRBJ2-2	TRBV19	-	once	TGTGCCAGTAGTATAGTAACGGGAGCCGGGGAGCTGTTTTTT	CASSIVTGAGELFF
TRBJ2-4	TRBV23-1	-	-	TGCGCCAGCAGTCAATCGGGTGTTAGGGCTAATCCACACAAAAACATTCAGTACTTC	CASSQSGVRANPHKNIQYF
TRBJ2-7	TRBV2	-	-	TGTGCCAGCAGTGAACCCAATAAGCGGATCTACGAGCAGTACTTC	CASSEPNKRIYEQYF
TRBJ2-5	TRBV5-1	-	-	TGCGCCAGCAGCGTACAGGGTGGTCAAGAGACCCAGTACTTC	CASSVQGGQETQYF
TRBJ2-1	TRBV10-1	TRBD2	-	TGCGCCAGCAGTGATGGGGTAGCGGGGGTGGATGAGCAGTTCTTC	CASSDGVAGVDEQFF
TRBJ1-2	TRBV5-1	-	-	TGCGCCAGCAGCTTGTCTGGGGTAGGCTATGGCTACACCTTC	CASSLSGVGYGYTF
TRBJ2-1	TRBV9	-	-	TGTGCCAGCAGCCCCGGGACTTGGTACAATGAGCAGTTCTTC	CASSPGTWYNEQFF
TRBJ2-7	TRBV11-2	TRBD2	few	TGTGCCAGCAGTCCATACGGGGGGGGCGAGCAGTACTTC	CASSPYGGGEQYF
TRBJ2-7	TRBV10-3	-	once	TGTGCCATCAGTGTCTTTCTGTCCCCCCCTTTATACGAGCAGTACTTC	CAISVFLSPPLYEQYF
TRBJ1-4	TRBV5-4	TRBD1	once	TGTGCCAGCAGCTTTCCGGGACAGGGGAAGGAAAAACTGTTTTTT	CASSFPGQGKEKLFF
TRBJ2-1	TRBV15	-	-	TGTGCCACCAGCCCCCGGACTACTAGCTACAATGAGCAGTTCTTC	CATSPRTTSYNEQFF
TRBJ1-3	TRBV6-6	-	-	TGTGCCAGCAGCTGGAAACGGAGGGGGAGTGGAAACACCATATATTTT	CASSWKRRGSGNTIYF
TRBJ1-2	TRBV7-9	-	-	TGTGCCAGCAGCCGTCAGGGCTGGGGCTACACCTTC	CASSRQGWGYTF
TRBJ1-1	TRBV9	TRBD1	once	TGTGCCAGCAGCGTAGAGGGACAGGGGTCGACTGAAGCTTTCTTT	CASSVEGQGSTEAFF
TRBJ1-3	TRBV7-6	-	-	TGTGCCAGCAGCTTAGCACCGATGACAGGATTCTCTGGAAACACCATATATTTT	CASSLAPMTGFSGNTIYF
TRBJ2-1	TRBV18	TRBD1	-	TGTGCCAGCTCACCGGGACAGGGCGATGAGCAGTTCTTC	CASSPGQGDEQFF
TRBJ2-3	TRBV11-2	-	-	TGTGCCAGCAGCTTGTCCCTGGGGCCAGGTACGCAGTATTTT	CASSLSLGPGTQYF
TRBJ1-3	TRBV4-1	TRBD1	-	TGCGCCAGCAGCCGGGACAGGGGGTTTGGAAACACCATATATTTT	CASSRDRGFGNTIYF
TRBJ2-5	TRBV19	-	-	TGTGCCAGTAGGACAGGAAGTCAAGAGACCCAATACTTC	CASRTGSQETQYF
TRBJ2-3	TRBV5-1	TRBD2	-	TGCGCCAGCAGAGAGGGAGGGGCTAGCCCCACAGATACGCAGTATTTT	CASREGGASPTDTQYF
TRBJ1-1	TRBV9	-	-	TGTGCCAGCAGCGTAGTTCTGGGGATGAACACTGAAGCTTTCTTT	CASSVVLGMNTEAFF
TRBJ1-5	TRBV4-3	-	few	TGCGCCAGCAGCCATCCTGAAAGGGGTCAGCCCCAGCATTTT	CASSHPERGQPQHF
TRBJ2-7	TRBV27	TRBD1	few	TGTGCCAGCAGTAACACCGGGACAGGGGTTGGATACGAGCAGTACTTC	CASSNTGTGVGYEQYF
TRBJ2-3	TRBV27	TRBD2	once	TGTGCCAGCAGTTCGTTCGGAGCGGGGGGCACAGATACGCAGTATTTT	CASSSFGAGGTDTQYF
TRBJ2-6	TRBV19	TRBD1	-	TGTGCCAGTAGTAGTCCCCCCGGGACAGGGCTCTCTGGGGCCAACGTCCTGACTTTC	CASSSPPGTGLSGANVLTF
TRBJ2-2	TRBV5-1	-	-	TGCGCCAGCAGCTTACAGAACACCGGGGAGCTGTTTTTT	CASSLQNTGELFF
TRBJ1-1	TRBV6-1	-	few	TGTGCCAGCGGGAGGAGCGAGGGGTGGACTGAAGCTTTCTTT	CASGRSEGWTEAFF
TRBJ2-5	TRBV7-8	TRBD1	-	TGTGCCAGCAGCTACATAGGGGGCGCAAGATCCAAAGAGACCCAGTACTTC	CASSYIGGARSKETQYF
TRBJ2-3	TRBV29-1	-	-	TGCAGCGTTGGGGGTAGCGCTAGCACAGATACGCAGTATTTT	CSVGGSASTDTQYF
TRBJ2-7	TRBV18	TRBD1	-	TGTGCCAGCTCACCCCCGCGGCGACAGGGGGTGGGCGAGCAGTACTTC	CASSPPRRQGVGEQYF
TRBJ2-1	TRBV11-2	-	-	TGTGCCAGCACGGCAGGCCGTATTGAGCAGTTCTTC	CASTAGRIEQFF
TRBJ2-5	TRBV30	-	-	TGTGCCTGGAGTGTAGGGCTAGCCCGCCAAGAGACCCAGTACTTC	CAWSVGLARQETQYF
TRBJ2-7	TRBV6-6	-	-	TGTGCCAGCAGTTACACCGGGGGAACCTACGAGCAGTACTTC	CASSYTGGTYEQYF
TRBJ1-1	TRBV5-4	-	-	TGTGCCAGCAGATCAGGTTCTCTCGCTGAAGCTTTCTTT	CASRSGSLAEAFF
TRBJ2-2	TRBV5-4	-	-	TGTGCCAGCAGCTATACAGGGACCGGGGAGCTGTTTTTT	CASSYTGTGELFF
TRBJ2-5	TRBV7-9	TRBD2	-	TGTGCCAGCAGCTTATCCAGCGGGAGCGTTTCCCAGTACTTC	CASSLSSGSVSQYF
TRBJ1-5	TRBV15	-	-	TGTGCCACCAGCAGACTCCAGGGTGTAATAAGCAATCAGCCCCAGCATTTT	CATSRLQGVISNQPQHF
TRBJ1-5	TRBV6-5	-	once	TGTGCCAGCAGGAGAGCCGGGACTAGCAATCAGCCCCAGCATTTT	CASRRAGTSNQPQHF
TRBJ1-2	TRBV6-1	-	-	TGTGCCAGCAGTGAAGAGGAGATAAACTATGGCTACACCTTC	CASSEEEINYGYTF
TRBJ1-2	TRBV4-1	-	-	TGCGCCAGCAGCCTCGAGACAGGCCCCTATGGCTACACCTTC	CASSLETGPYGYTF
TRBJ2-1	TRBV2	-	-	TGTGCCAGTGTGATGGGGAATGAGCAGTTCTTC	CASVMGNEQFF
TRBJ1-6	TRBV6-6	TRBD1	few	TGTGCCAGCAGTCCTCCGGGACAGGGTAATTCACCCCTCCACTTT	CASSPPGQGNSPLHF
TRBJ2-7	TRBV11-2	-	once	TGTGCCAGCAGCTTAGTCGATTTTGGTCTCGGCGAGCAGTACTTC	CASSLVDFGLGEQYF